This TCR beta chain originates from a study of blood T cell repertoires in COVID-19. Study details: Samples representing acute and convalescent COVID-19 were sourced from the United States, Italy and Spain. T cells, B-cell-depleted T cells, or PBMCs supplied cDNA or gDNA.

Original data processing: Estimated nucleated cell counts came from reference gene primer amplification. This table comes from immunoSEQ multiplex PCR, and its TCRdb copy is limited to in-frame clones, with some not included. That table is the source of V, J and clone size, and D and trimming were worked out from the DNA. The data hold about 190,000 clones, with less than 85% observed a single time. Material for sequencing was peripheral blood. The TCR was taken from a man in his fifties or sixties who had recovered from COVID-19.

The CDR3: CASSLQETQYF. The DNA of the CDR3 is TGTGCCAGCAGTCTACAAGAGACCCAGTACTTC. V is TRBV27 and J is TRBJ2-5; no reliable D call. This CDR3 region has 11 residues. Germline V gives CDR1 MNHEY, CDR2 SMNVEV (reference sequence). Between the trimmed V and J ends, which lost 5 bases and 2 bases, there was a span of 3 bases.